The 22 T cell receptor beta chains in this list originate from one sample, sequenced in a study of early T cells in non-severe SARS-CoV-2 infection (dated by TCRdb to about 2021). The method was 5' RACE. Sequencing relied on a NextSeq 500. Using fastp at Q25 and MiXCR, TCRdb reprocessed the public reads and kept productive beta chains. Each CDR3 protein appears once, grouped with its most common genes and DNA. In all, the sample holds approximately 81,000 distinct CDR3 sequences, and around 15% of those were seen once. The ten top clones hold roughly 3% of the sample. Sequences were obtained from whole blood. Receptors were obtained from an adult who was a healthcare worker with PCR-confirmed SARS-CoV-2 infection or an uninfected control (not recorded which).

This clonotype came up many times. The rearrangement uses TRBV11-2 and TRBJ2-5, with 9 bases lining up with TRBD2. The CDR3 spans 17 residues. Unmatched junction bases numbered 14, after V lost 5 bases and J lost 4 bases. CDR1 is SGHAT and CDR2 is FQNNGV in the germline V gene. The CDR3 sequence: CASSGGAVAGVGETQYF. CDR3 sequence (DNA): TGTGCCAGCAGCGGGGGCGCGGTAGCGGGAGTCGGAGAGACCCAGTACTTC.

The V call is TRBV19, the J call TRBJ2-7, with 9 bases that match TRBD1. Germline assignment: CDR1 LNHDA and CDR2 SQIVND (reference sequence). This CDR3 spans 14 amino acids. Trimming took 4 bases from V and 3 from J; bases not matched to a gene: 4. The CDR3 protein is CASSKGDRVYEQYF. The CDR3 region has the DNA TGTGCCAGTAGTAAAGGGGACAGGGTCTACGAGCAGTACTTC.

This clonotype was seen a few times. This rearrangement joins TRBV7-6 to TRBJ2-7; no clear D gene. This CDR3 has 14 residues. Trimming left V 2 bases short and J 6 bases short, with 14 bases between. Germline V lookup: CDR1 SGHVS, CDR2 FNYEAQ. Written as DNA, the CDR3 is TGTGCCAGCAGCTTACAGCCGACAATTGGCGAGCAGTACTTC. As protein: CASSLQPTIGEQYF.

This clonotype was observed many times. The gene calls are TRBV4-2 and TRBJ2-6; D gene uncertain. V was cut by 0 bases and J by 0 bases, with 6 bases left in between. CDR1 is LGHNA and CDR2 is YNFKEQ in the germline V gene. The CDR3 extends over 16 amino acids. In nucleotides, the CDR3 is TGTGCCAGCAGCCAAGATGAACACTCTGGGGCCAACGTCCTGACTTTC. This translates into CASSQDEHSGANVLTF.

The chain is built from TRBV7-9 and TRBJ2-1; 7 nucleotides match TRBD2. Germline V gene lookup returns CDR1 SEHNR and CDR2 FQNEAQ (reference sequence). The CDR3 is made up of 15 amino acids. Losses at the gene ends were 2 bases for V and 4 bases for J; bases not matched to a gene: 5. CDR3 amino acids: CASSLKELAYNEQFF. CDR3 nucleotides: TGTGCCAGCAGCTTAAAAGAACTAGCGTACAATGAGCAGTTCTTC. The entire variable domain, with the rest obtained from reference TRBV7-9 and TRBJ2-1, is as follows: DTGVSQNPRHKITKRGQNVTFRCDPISEHNRLYWYRQTLGQGPEFLTYFQNEAQLEKSRLLSDRFSAERPKGSFSTLEIQRTEQGDSAMYLCASSLKELAYNEQFFGPGTRLTVL.

V gene TRBV28 combines with J gene TRBJ1-2; D remains ambiguous. In germline, CDR1 is MDHEN, CDR2 SYDVKM. There are 13 residues in the CDR3. V lost 6 bases to trimming and J lost 4 bases, with 12 bases between them. CDR3 protein: CASSFPGPYGYTF. CDR3 sequence (DNA): TGTGCCAGCAGCTTCCCAGGCCCCTATGGCTACACCTTC.

At least ten counts were recorded for this clonotype. The chain couples TRBV6-5 to TRBJ2-6, with 9 nucleotides matching TRBD1. This CDR3 spans 18 amino acids. With V trimmed by 3 bases and J by 0 bases, 6 bases remained unmatched. CDR1 and CDR2 (germline): MNHEY, SVGAGI. The CDR3 DNA reads as TGTGCCAGCAGTTATTCCGGGACAGGGATCTCTGGGGCCAACGTCCTGACTTTC. It encodes CASSYSGTGISGANVLTF.

The chain combines TRBV12-3 or TRBV12-4 with TRBJ2-2, with 9 bases fitting TRBD1. The CDR3 consists of 17 residues. Losses at the gene ends were 7 bases for V and 1 base for J; bases not matched to a gene: 10. CDR3 in amino acids: CASTRFPGQGNTGELFF. In nucleotides, the CDR3 is TGTGCCAGCACCCGTTTCCCGGGACAGGGGAACACCGGGGAGCTGTTTTTT.

This clonotype was detected a few times. The rearrangement uses TRBV7-9 and TRBJ1-1; D not resolved. Between the trimmed V and J ends, which lost 3 bases and 6 bases, there was a span of 11 bases. The CDR3 extends over 13 amino acids. Germline lookup yields CDR1 SEHNR and CDR2 FQNEAQ (reference sequence). CDR3 in DNA: TGTGCCAGCAGCTTCGTCAGCCGATCTGAAGCTTTCTTT. It codes for CASSFVSRSEAFF. The variable domain in full, completed from reference TRBV7-9 and TRBJ1-1, reads DTGVSQNPRHKITKRGQNVTFRCDPISEHNRLYWYRQTLGQGPEFLTYFQNEAQLEKSRLLSDRFSAERPKGSFSTLEIQRTEQGDSAMYLCASSFVSRSEAFFGQGTRLTVV.

The CDR3 sequence is CASSRGLPNTGELFF. CDR3 DNA: TGTGCCAGCAGCAGGGGACTGCCGAACACCGGGGAGCTGTTTTTT. The chain links TRBV11-3 to TRBJ2-2; D is possibly TRBD2 (6 bases). The CDR3 runs to 15 residues. The germline V gene encodes CDR1 SGHNT and CDR2 YENEEA. The V end lost 5 bases, the J end lost 0 bases, and 10 bases lay between the germline ends.

This clonotype was recorded at least ten times. The gene calls are TRBV2 and TRBJ1-1; no definite D call. V was clipped by 4 bases and J by 2 bases, with 5 bases between them. The CDR3 totals 12 residues. Germline V CDR1 and CDR2: SNHLY, FYNNEI. The CDR3 DNA reads TGTGCCAGCAGTGTCCCTAACACTGAAGCTTTCTTT. Translation gives CASSVPNTEAFF.

The V and J genes are TRBV9 and TRBJ1-1; 7 nucleotides match TRBD1. This CDR3 comprises 14 residues. Germline CDR1 SGDLS, CDR2 YYNGEE. Germline trimming cut 3 bases from V and 4 bases from J; bases unmatched to any gene: 6. The DNA for the CDR3 is TGTGCCAGCAGCGCCACAGGGGCTGGCACTGAAGCTTTCTTT. This gives the protein CASSATGAGTEAFF.

The rearrangement joins TRBV10-3 to TRBJ2-7; 10 bases match TRBD2. V lost 3 bases, J lost 2 bases, and 4 bases stayed unmatched. CDR3 size: 15 residues. From germline, CDR1 is ENHRY and CDR2 SYGVKD. CDR3 DNA: TGTGCCATCAGTGAAACGACTAGCGGGCCCTACGAGCAGTACTTC. The encoded protein is CAISETTSGPYEQYF.

In its sample, this clonotype was seen many times. For the CDR3, the DNA is TGTGCCAGCAGTACCGGGACATGGTATGTGCAGTACTTC. Its protein is CASSTGTWYVQYF. The chain employs TRBV6-1 and TRBJ2-7; weak D call: TRBD1 (6 bases). V dropped 5 bases and J dropped 9 bases, with 17 bases sitting between them. The length of the CDR3 is 13 residues. Germline loops: CDR1 MNHNS, CDR2 SASEGT.

This clonotype has ten or more counts. The chain joins TRBV5-4 to TRBJ2-2; maybe TRBD2 (5 bases). V was pared by 3 bases and J by 4 bases, with 13 bases between. Per the germline V gene, CDR1 is SGHNT and CDR2 is YYREEE (reference sequence). This CDR3 has 15 residues. CDR3 amino acids: CASSYGLLSTGELFF. The CDR3 region has the DNA TGTGCCAGCAGCTACGGACTCCTGAGCACCGGGGAGCTGTTTTTT.

This clonotype was seen ten or more times. This chain links TRBV29-1 with TRBJ2-1; TRBD1 is a possible D gene (6 bases). The CDR3 contains 15 residues. Germline V gives CDR1 SQVTM, CDR2 ANQGSEA. V was shortened by 7 bases and J by 9 bases, with 25 bases between the two germline ends. In nucleotides, the CDR3 is TGCAGCGGCTGCAAACAGGGAAGGGGAGCAGGTGAGCAGTTCTTC. Its translation: CSGCKQGRGAGEQFF.

The chain has TRBV11-2 and TRBJ2-3; no reliable D call. The CDR3 runs to 13 residues. Germline CDR1 SGHAT, CDR2 FQNNGV. The V gene lost 7 bases and the J gene lost 0 bases, with 8 bases spanning the gap. The CDR3 is CASTGRSTDTQYF. The CDR3 coding sequence is TGTGCCAGCACGGGCAGGAGCACAGATACGCAGTATTTT.

The chain recombines TRBV20-1 with TRBJ2-5; D is undetermined. Trimming removed 4 bases from V and 3 bases from J, with 9 bases in between. The CDR3 covers 12 residues. Germline V lookup: CDR1 DFQATT, CDR2 SNEGSKA (reference sequence). CDR3 in amino acids: CSATDQKETQYF. For the CDR3, the DNA is TGCAGTGCTACGGACCAAAAAGAGACCCAGTACTTC.

This clonotype came up many times. V gene TRBV7-9 combines with J gene TRBJ1-5; 7 bases map to TRBD1. Germline V gene lookup returns CDR1 SEHNR and CDR2 FQNEAQ (reference sequence). Trimming took 4 bases from V and 4 from J; bases not matched to a gene: 1. The CDR3 has 13 amino acids. The CDR3 here is CASSSTGNQPQHF. Here the CDR3 DNA reads TGTGCCAGCAGCTCGACAGGGAATCAGCCCCAGCATTTT.

At least ten counts were recorded for this clonotype. The V call is TRBV9, the J call TRBJ2-2; TRBD1 matches 8 bases. The CDR3 runs to 16 residues. Germline-derived CDR1 and CDR2 are SGDLS and YYNGEE. V lost 3 bases to trimming and J lost 4 bases; unmatched junction nucleotides: 8. The CDR3 protein is CASSGRTGTATGELFF. The CDR3 nucleotides are TGTGCCAGCAGCGGAAGGACAGGGACGGCCACCGGGGAGCTGTTTTTT. The whole variable domain, filled in from reference TRBV9 and TRBJ2-2, reads DSGVTQTPKHLITATGQRVTLRCSPRSGDLSVYWYQQSLDQGLQFLIQYYNGEERAKGNILERFSAQQFPDLHSELNLSSLELGDSALYFCASSGRTGTATGELFFGEGSRLTVL.

The J gene is TRBJ1-1, the V gene TRBV28, with TRBD1 matching over 7 bases. The CDR3 sequence is 13 residues long. CDR1 is MDHEN, CDR2 SYDVKM, per germline. V gave up 8 bases and J gave up 7 bases; unmatched junction bases: 10. The CDR3 nucleotides read TGTGCCAGCCTTCAGCGGGACAGAGTTGAAGCTTTCTTT. Translated: CASLQRDRVEAFF. Full variable domain (missing parts from reference TRBV28 and TRBJ1-1): DVKVTQSSRYLVKRTGEKVFLECVQDMDHENMFWYRQDPGLGLRLIYFSYDVKMKEKGDIPEGYSVSREKKERFSLILESASTNQTSMYLCASLQRDRVEAFFGQGTRLTVV.

This clonotype was observed many times. The V and J genes are TRBV29-1 and TRBJ2-2; D unresolved. The CDR3 runs to 12 residues. Germline lookup yields CDR1 SQVTM and CDR2 ANQGSEA. Trimming took off 7 bases at V and 3 bases at J, with 9 bases between the two ends. Here the CDR3 reads CSAVVYTGELFF. Written as DNA, the CDR3 is TGCAGCGCCGTAGTGTACACCGGGGAGCTGTTTTTT.